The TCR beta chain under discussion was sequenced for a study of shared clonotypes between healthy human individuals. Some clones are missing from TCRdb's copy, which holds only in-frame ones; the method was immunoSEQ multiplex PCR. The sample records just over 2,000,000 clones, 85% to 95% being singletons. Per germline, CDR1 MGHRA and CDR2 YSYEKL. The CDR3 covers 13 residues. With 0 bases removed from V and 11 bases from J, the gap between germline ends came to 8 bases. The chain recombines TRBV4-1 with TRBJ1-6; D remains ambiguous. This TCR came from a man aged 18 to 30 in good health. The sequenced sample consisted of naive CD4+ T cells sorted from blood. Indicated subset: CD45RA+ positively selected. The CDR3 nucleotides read TGCGCCAGCAGCCAAGATTTGGGCGCACCCCTCCACTTT. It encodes CASSQDLGAPLHF.